This T cell receptor (beta chain) was observed in a study of blood T cell repertoires in COVID-19. Study summary: PBMCs, B-cell-depleted T cells, or T cells provided the cDNA or gDNA that made up the material.

In the original analysis: Estimates of nucleated cell counts were drawn from the amplification of reference gene primers. The method was immunoSEQ multiplex PCR; TCRdb's version includes in-frame clones alone and lacks a portion of them. V, J and clone size are those of that table, while D and trimming were read from the DNA. The table includes roughly 200,000 clones, about 80% detected once. The sequencing input was peripheral blood. The clonotype comes from a man in his 60s with acute or convalescent COVID-19.

For the CDR3, the DNA is TGCGCCAGCAGCTCTACCGGGACTAGCTCCTACGAGCAGTACTTC. It specifies CASSSTGTSSYEQYF. The V gene is TRBV5-1, the J gene TRBJ2-7, with TRBD2 matching 8 bases. This CDR3 is built from 15 residues. Germline V gene sequence: CDR1 SGHRS, CDR2 YFSETQ. Trimming cost V 3 bases and J 0 bases; bases outside gene matches: 5.